This passage covers 31 T cell receptor beta chains from one sample sequenced in a study of blood T cell repertoires in COVID-19. Sequencing was performed with immunoSEQ multiplex PCR; in TCRdb, only in-frame clones are kept and a portion is missing. Counted here are 400,000 to 500,000 clones, about 88% occurring once; the ten biggest clones make up about 1.5%. Input material: PBMCs or T cells enriched from blood (not recorded which). The source is a woman under 30 who had been exposed to COVID-19.

The V gene is TRBV7-8, the J gene TRBJ2-7; D gene unclear. Trimming removed 1 base from V and 2 bases from J, with 15 bases in between. There are 16 residues in the CDR3. Germline CDR1 SGHVS, CDR2 FQNEAQ. The CDR3 loop reads CASSLESWATAYEQYF. The CDR3 nucleotides read TGTGCCAGCAGCTTAGAGTCTTGGGCCACAGCCTACGAGCAGTACTTC.

The V and J genes are TRBV19 and TRBJ2-3, with 11 positions matching TRBD2. Trimming removed 6 bases from V and 0 bases from J; junction bases left unmatched: 11. The CDR3 covers 18 residues. Germline V gene sequence: CDR1 LNHDA, CDR2 SQIVND (reference sequence). CDR3 amino acids: CASRAIAGGLASTDTQYF. The DNA for the CDR3 is TGTGCCAGTAGAGCAATAGCGGGAGGGCTTGCTAGCACAGATACGCAGTATTTT. The full variable domain, its missing parts supplied by reference TRBV19 and TRBJ2-3, is DGGITQSPKYLFRKEGQNVTLSCEQNLNHDAMYWYRQDPGQGLRLIYYSQIVNDFQKGDIAEGYSVSREKKESFPLTVTSAQKNPTAFYLCASRAIAGGLASTDTQYFGPGTRLTVL.

The chain uses TRBV4-3 and TRBJ2-7, with 8 bases aligning to TRBD2. The CDR3 loop spans 16 amino acids. With 0 bases clipped from V and 5 bases from J, the junction kept 9 bases outside the gene matches. Germline V gene sequence: CDR1 LGHNA, CDR2 YSLEER. The CDR3 nucleotides are TGCGCCAGCAGCCAAGATGCGGGGGGCTTTGGGGACGAGCAGTACTTC. Amino acids: CASSQDAGGFGDEQYF.

The chain recombines TRBV19 with TRBJ2-7; 10 bases match TRBD2. J gave up 0 bases and V 3 bases, and 2 bases lay outside the gene matches. From germline, CDR1 is LNHDA and CDR2 SQIVND (reference sequence). CDR3 length: 15 residues. The CDR3 reads CASSISSGGSYEQYF. Here the CDR3 DNA reads TGTGCCAGTAGTATTTCTAGCGGGGGCTCCTACGAGCAGTACTTC.

V gene TRBV28 combines with J gene TRBJ1-2; no definite D call. There are 14 residues in the CDR3. CDR1 is MDHEN and CDR2 is SYDVKM in the germline V gene. Trimming cost V 4 bases and J 6 bases, with 15 bases left between them. In DNA, the CDR3 is TGTGCCAGCAGTTCGTTTAGTACAGTTAATGGCTACACCTTC. Translation: CASSSFSTVNGYTF.

The genes are TRBV5-5 and TRBJ1-5, with D possibly being TRBD1 (5 bases). Germline loops: CDR1 SGHKS, CDR2 YYEKEE (reference sequence). This CDR3 has 14 amino acids. The V end was cut by 4 bases, the J end by 1 base, with 9 bases between. CDR3 region: CASSPQGSNQPQHF. Written as DNA, the CDR3 is TGTGCCAGCAGCCCCCAGGGAAGCAATCAGCCCCAGCATTTT.

This chain uses TRBV5-1 with TRBJ1-4, with unresolved D. CDR1 is SGHRS and CDR2 is YFSETQ in the germline V gene. Trimming took 3 bases from V and 6 from J, leaving 15 bases between them. CDR3 length: 15 amino acids. The CDR3 spells CASSSGGLGDEKLFF. CDR3 DNA sequence: TGCGCCAGCAGCTCCGGAGGGCTCGGGGATGAAAAACTGTTTTTT.

The genes are TRBV2 and TRBJ1-6; 8 nucleotides agree with TRBD1. Germline V gene lookup returns CDR1 SNHLY and CDR2 FYNNEI. CDR3 length: 19 residues. The V and J ends lost 4 bases and 0 bases, in that order; junction bases with no gene match: 11. CDR3 protein: CASSVSGTGYSSYNSPLHF. CDR3 coding DNA: TGTGCCAGCAGTGTCTCCGGGACAGGCTATTCCTCCTATAATTCACCCCTCCACTTT.

This chain uses TRBV24-1 with TRBJ2-5; 14 bases are a match to TRBD2. Trimming took 4 bases from V and 6 from J; bases not matched to a gene: 6. This CDR3 has 16 amino acids. Germline CDR1 reads KGHDR; CDR2 reads SFDVKD. The chain's CDR3 is CATSETGTSGSKTQYF. CDR3 bases: TGTGCCACCAGTGAAACCGGGACTAGCGGGAGTAAGACCCAGTACTTC.

V gene TRBV28 combines with J gene TRBJ2-7; 8 nucleotides match TRBD1. The CDR3 is 13 residues long. Germline V gene sequence: CDR1 MDHEN, CDR2 SYDVKM. Losses at the gene ends were 3 bases for V and 4 bases for J; bases not matched to a gene: 2. The CDR3 sequence is CASSFYRGYEQYF. The CDR3 DNA sequence: TGTGCCAGCAGTTTCTACAGGGGGTACGAGCAGTACTTC.

The chain employs TRBV6-4 and TRBJ2-1; possible D gene TRBD2, 5 bases. The V gene's germline CDR1 is MRHNA and CDR2 SNTAGT. The CDR3 is 13 amino acids. V was pared by 8 bases and J by 9 bases, with 17 bases between. DNA of the CDR3: TGTGCCAGCGGGCATAGCGCAGAGGGTGAGCAGTTCTTC. Protein product: CASGHSAEGEQFF.

V gene TRBV7-6 combines with J gene TRBJ2-7, with D possibly being TRBD1 (6 bases). V lost 2 bases and J 6 bases, leaving 14 bases between the germline ends. The CDR3 has 14 residues. The germline gives CDR1 SGHVS, CDR2 FNYEAQ. As DNA, the CDR3 is TGTGCCAGCAGCTTAAGGGCAGGGGAAGGCGAGCAGTACTTC. It codes for CASSLRAGEGEQYF.

The J gene is TRBJ2-2, the V gene TRBV5-1; 8 nucleotides line up with TRBD1. The CDR3 runs to 17 residues. Germline V gene sequence: CDR1 SGHRS, CDR2 YFSETQ. V lost 0 bases and J lost 5; bases outside the gene matches: 9. DNA of the CDR3: TGCGCCAGCAGCTTGGAGTATCTCAGGGGGCAAACCGGGGAGCTGTTTTTT. It specifies CASSLEYLRGQTGELFF.

The chain links TRBV19 to TRBJ1-5, with D perhaps matching TRBD1 (5 bases). The CDR3 has 15 residues. The germline V gene has CDR1 LNHDA and CDR2 SQIVND (reference sequence). Between the trimmed V and J ends, which lost 5 bases and 0 bases, there was a span of 11 bases. The CDR3 coding sequence is TGTGCCAGTAGTTCGGGGGGGTTTAGCAATCAGCCCCAGCATTTT. Translated: CASSSGGFSNQPQHF.

This chain links TRBV27 with TRBJ1-1; D remains ambiguous. Per germline, CDR1 MNHEY and CDR2 SMNVEV (reference sequence). CDR3 length: 13 residues. The V gene lost 3 bases and the J gene lost 7 bases, with 12 bases spanning the gap. CDR3 DNA: TGTGCCAGCAGTTTTGATATGGGCGTTGAAGCTTTCTTT. Translated: CASSFDMGVEAFF.

The genes are TRBV11-1 and TRBJ2-7; D might be TRBD1 (5 bases). The ends were cut back, 1 base at V and 9 bases at J, with 16 bases in the middle. The CDR3 extends over 14 amino acids. Germline assignment: CDR1 SGHAT and CDR2 FQDESV (reference sequence). This CDR3 reads CASSLGQGTSWQYF. The CDR3 DNA sequence: TGTGCCAGCAGCTTAGGGCAGGGAACGAGTTGGCAGTACTTC.

The chain joins TRBV7-9 to TRBJ1-4, with D possibly TRBD1 on 5 matching bases. This CDR3 is 14 amino acids long. The V and J ends lost 5 bases and 7 bases respectively, with 14 bases between them. The V gene's germline CDR1 is SEHNR and CDR2 FQNEAQ (reference sequence). The CDR3 is CASSRAGIGEKLFF. DNA for the CDR3: TGTGCCAGCAGCCGAGCAGGGATTGGTGAAAAACTGTTTTTT.

The V gene is TRBV24-1, the J gene TRBJ2-2, with D tentatively TRBD1 (6 bases). Germline V CDR1 and CDR2: KGHDR, SFDVKD. CDR3 size: 13 residues. The germline V and J ends were trimmed by 8 bases and 5 bases, with 11 bases remaining between them. Here the CDR3 reads CATKQGWTGELFF. In DNA, the CDR3 is TGTGCCACCAAACAGGGATGGACCGGGGAGCTGTTTTTT.

The V call is TRBV12-3 or TRBV12-4, the J call TRBJ2-5; 8 bases match TRBD1. Germline trimming cut 7 bases from V and 4 bases from J; bases unmatched to any gene: 5. This CDR3 region has 13 residues. The CDR3 nucleotides read TGTGCCAGCACCGGACAGGGAACAGAGACCCAGTACTTC. Its protein product is CASTGQGTETQYF.

This clone was counted a few times. This chain joins TRBV7-3 and TRBJ1-5; possibly TRBD1 for D (6 bases). CDR1 is SGHTA, CDR2 FQGTGA, per germline. V was clipped by 6 bases and J by 1 base, with 13 bases between them. The CDR3 length is 15 residues. The CDR3 loop reads CASREKQGSNQPQHF. The CDR3 DNA is TGTGCCAGCAGGGAAAAACAGGGAAGCAATCAGCCCCAGCATTTT.

The rearrangement joins TRBV4-2 to TRBJ2-3, with D tentatively TRBD1 (5 bases). Germline values: CDR1 LGHNA, CDR2 YNFKEQ. This CDR3 has 16 amino acids. V lost 1 base and J lost 2, with 13 bases in between. The CDR3 reads CASSQGRRDITDTQYF. The CDR3 nucleotides read TGTGCCAGCAGCCAAGGTCGCAGGGATATCACAGATACGCAGTATTTT.

The chain couples TRBV2 to TRBJ2-6; TRBD1 matches at 8 bases. V trimming: 5 bases; J trimming: 3 bases; junction bases outside the gene matches: 6. CDR3 length: 16 residues. Germline loops: CDR1 SNHLY, CDR2 FYNNEI. The CDR3 DNA reads TGTGCCAGCAGTTCCCGGGACAGGTATGGGGCCAACGTCCTGACTTTC. This gives the protein CASSSRDRYGANVLTF.

This rearrangement joins TRBV10-3 to TRBJ2-3; D might be TRBD2 (7 bases). Trimming cost V 5 bases and J 5 bases, with 11 bases left between them. The CDR3 has 13 residues. Germline V gene lookup returns CDR1 ENHRY and CDR2 SYGVKD. The CDR3 protein is CAISRGAVDTQYF. CDR3 sequence (DNA): TGTGCCATCAGTCGGGGGGCGGTAGATACGCAGTATTTT.

This clone was found a few times. The chain employs TRBV20-1 and TRBJ2-3; D gene uncertain. Trimming shortened V by 3 bases and J by 6 bases, and 7 bases separated the two germline ends. The CDR3 extends over 11 amino acids. Germline assignment: CDR1 DFQATT and CDR2 SNEGSKA (reference sequence). CDR3 sequence: CSASRSDTQYF. In nucleotides, the CDR3 is TGCAGTGCTAGCCGTAGTGATACGCAGTATTTT.

V is TRBV9 and J is TRBJ1-3, with 8 bases identical to TRBD1. CDR3 length: 18 amino acids. Germline CDR1 is SGDLS and CDR2 is YYNGEE. V lost 0 bases and J lost 0; bases outside the gene matches: 8. The CDR3 is CASSVATGAQASGNTIYF. In DNA, the CDR3 is TGTGCCAGCAGCGTAGCGACAGGGGCGCAAGCCTCTGGAAACACCATATATTTT.

The CDR3 reads CATLGQGAYEQYF. CDR3 DNA: TGTGCCACCTTGGGACAGGGGGCCTACGAGCAGTACTTC. The chain employs TRBV2 and TRBJ2-7; 11 bases align to TRBD1. Germline loops: CDR1 SNHLY, CDR2 FYNNEI. The CDR3 is 13 residues long. V trimming: 10 bases; J trimming: 2 bases; junction bases outside the gene matches: 4.

In its sample, this clone was seen once. The chain employs TRBV9 and TRBJ2-1, with 9 bases lining up with TRBD2. Germline V gives CDR1 SGDLS, CDR2 YYNGEE. The trim removed 4 bases at V and 5 bases at J, leaving 4 bases unmatched. The CDR3 covers 14 residues. The CDR3 sequence is CASSSAGGHNEQFF. The CDR3 bases are TGTGCCAGCAGCTCAGCGGGGGGTCACAATGAGCAGTTCTTC. The entire variable domain, with the rest obtained from reference TRBV9 and TRBJ2-1, is as follows: DSGVTQTPKHLITATGQRVTLRCSPRSGDLSVYWYQQSLDQGLQFLIQYYNGEERAKGNILERFSAQQFPDLHSELNLSSLELGDSALYFCASSSAGGHNEQFFGPGTRLTVL.

The gene calls are TRBV4-2 and TRBJ1-2; D unclear. Germline V lookup: CDR1 LGHNA, CDR2 YNFKEQ. Trimming stripped 4 bases from V and 0 bases from J, with 12 bases between. The CDR3 is made up of 15 amino acids. The chain's CDR3 is CASSPRATANYGYTF. In DNA form, the CDR3 reads TGTGCCAGCAGCCCGCGAGCCACAGCTAACTATGGCTACACCTTC.

This clone was counted between two and nine times. V and J are TRBV19 and TRBJ1-1, with D perhaps matching TRBD1 (5 bases). The germline CDR1 and CDR2 sequences are LNHDA and SQIVND (reference sequence). The CDR3 is made up of 16 amino acids. V was clipped by 5 bases and J by 0 bases, with 16 bases between them. The CDR3 nucleotides read TGTGCCAGTAGTCCAGCCCGGCCGGGGGTGAACACTGAAGCTTTCTTT. Its translation: CASSPARPGVNTEAFF. Looking up the rest from reference TRBV19 and TRBJ1-1 gives the full variable domain: DGGITQSPKYLFRKEGQNVTLSCEQNLNHDAMYWYRQDPGQGLRLIYYSQIVNDFQKGDIAEGYSVSREKKESFPLTVTSAQKNPTAFYLCASSPARPGVNTEAFFGQGTRLTVV.

The chain joins TRBV5-6 to TRBJ2-1; 13 bases align to TRBD2. V trimming: 3 bases; J trimming: 6 bases; junction bases outside the gene matches: 6. This CDR3 spans 16 amino acids. Germline CDR1 SGHDT, CDR2 YYEEEE. The CDR3 loop is CASSSKTSGGLNEQFF. The CDR3 nucleotides are TGTGCCAGCAGCTCTAAGACTAGCGGGGGGCTCAATGAGCAGTTCTTC.

The chain links TRBV29-1 to TRBJ1-2, with TRBD1 matching 8 bases. The CDR3 has 13 amino acids. V was pared by 2 bases and J by 7 bases, with 6 bases of the junction left unmatched. Germline CDR1 and CDR2: SQVTM and ANQGSEA. DNA of the CDR3: TGCAGCGTTGAATCGGACAGGGATTTTGGCTACACCTTC. Protein: CSVESDRDFGYTF.